The T cell receptor (beta chain) under discussion was sequenced for a study of T cell responses to AZD1222 COVID-19 vaccine. On the study more broadly: Some second doses came at about 4 weeks and others at about 12 weeks; these were pooled.

The protocol was immunoSEQ multiplex PCR, while the TCRdb copy is restricted to in-frame clones and leaves out a portion. The table records roughly 100,000 clones, about nine tenths of them present only once. The V gene lost 3 bases and the J gene lost 8 bases, with 10 bases spanning the gap. CDR3 length equals 12 residues. Germline-derived CDR1 and CDR2 are LNHDA and SQIVND (reference sequence). This clonotype was sampled from an adult in good health. The sequencing used peripheral blood, collected on day 0 of AZD1222 vaccination. The chain employs TRBV19 and TRBJ1-2; D is perhaps TRBD1 (5 bases). Here the CDR3 DNA reads TGTGCCAGTAGTATCGTCGGGGCGGGCTACACCTTC. Its protein is CASSIVGAGYTF. Full variable domain (outside the CDR3, taken from reference TRBV19 and TRBJ1-2): DGGITQSPKYLFRKEGQNVTLSCEQNLNHDAMYWYRQDPGQGLRLIYYSQIVNDFQKGDIAEGYSVSREKKESFPLTVTSAQKNPTAFYLCASSIVGAGYTFGSGTRLTVV.